This note documents a single T cell receptor beta chain sequence. This clone showed up just once. This clone's antigen is unknown. Nothing much larger sits one base from this clone, and base qualities are not available. Between the V and J ends, shortened by 3 bases and 8 bases respectively, the junction contains 5 bases. Spanning cysteine to phenylalanine, the CDR3 consists of 12 amino acids. Kept here is only the CDR3 DNA, which spans 36 bases and is read in frame from base 1. Via the germline V gene, CDR1 is MGHDK and CDR2 SYGVNS. TCRbeta CDR3 regions were amplified from genomic DNA using the immunoSEQ Assay, a bias-controlled multiplex PCR. Concerning the study's data processing: Within the assay, amplification of reference gene primers was used to estimate how many nucleated cells each sample contained. To quantify the absolute abundance of each unique TCRbeta CDR3 rearrangement, sequence reads were collapsed and filtered. For each sample, productive Simpson clonality was calculated by taking the square root of Simpson's diversity index across productive rearrangements. TCRdb holds this immuneACCESS table with in-frame rearrangements only. Some clones are missing; in checked studies, unresolved V genes explain under half, and the rest has no known cause. The V and J calls and the clone size are those of that table, but D and trimming were determined from the DNA. Present in this sample are about 320,000 clones, around nine tenths of which were seen just once. 2% to 3% of the sample is in the top ten clones.

These data come from a study of blood T cell repertoires in COVID-19 (TCRdb year 2020). Regarding the complete study: Samples covering the acute and convalescent phases of COVID-19 were provided by collaborators in the United States, Italy and Spain. A freely available public database, intended as a resource for researchers studying the immune response to SARS-CoV-2, is where the repertoires were released. Where HLA class I and class II types were available, the types were taken from metadata supplied by the sample provider, not from assay-based typing. Samples were obtained from the ongoing ImmuneRACE study (first 160 participants) and from 1,254 subjects provided by 6 global collaborators. The sample metadata nearly always contained a de-identified subject ID, COVID-19 status, age in years and sex. The dataset comprised deeply sampled blood TCRbeta repertoires from subjects exposed to, actively infected with, or recovered from COVID-19. The material from the prospective study consisted of cDNA or gDNA derived from T cells, B-cell-depleted T cells, or PBMCs.

In the prospective study, participants were about 18 to 95 years old, resided in approximately 25 geographic areas of the United States, and were enrolled through a virtual design. Cohort assignment in the prospective study relied on participant-reported clinical history from a screening survey and a study questionnaire. Recovered participants in ImmuneRACE Cohort 3 were defined by two consecutive negative NP/OP PCR tests, clearance by a healthcare professional, or resolution of symptoms. In the prospective study, mobile phlebotomists collected whole blood, serum and a nasopharyngeal or oropharyngeal swab from each participant. Additional blood draws and questionnaires over a 2-month period could optionally be provided by prospective study participants. Blood samples from the prospective study were shipped frozen or at room temperature prior to DNA extraction. What the study reported, not specific to this receptor: The amount of clinical and demographic metadata varied by source and participant and was provided uncurated.

The chain uses TRBV25-1 and TRBJ1-6; no D gene is confidently identified. This TCR was recovered from a man aged 55 to 70 who had recovered from COVID-19. Sequencing was done on a sample of PBMCs or T cells enriched from blood (not recorded which). The CDR3 in this case is CASSERYSPLHF. The nucleotide sequence reads TGTGCCAGCAGTGAGCGGTATTCACCCCTCCACTTT.